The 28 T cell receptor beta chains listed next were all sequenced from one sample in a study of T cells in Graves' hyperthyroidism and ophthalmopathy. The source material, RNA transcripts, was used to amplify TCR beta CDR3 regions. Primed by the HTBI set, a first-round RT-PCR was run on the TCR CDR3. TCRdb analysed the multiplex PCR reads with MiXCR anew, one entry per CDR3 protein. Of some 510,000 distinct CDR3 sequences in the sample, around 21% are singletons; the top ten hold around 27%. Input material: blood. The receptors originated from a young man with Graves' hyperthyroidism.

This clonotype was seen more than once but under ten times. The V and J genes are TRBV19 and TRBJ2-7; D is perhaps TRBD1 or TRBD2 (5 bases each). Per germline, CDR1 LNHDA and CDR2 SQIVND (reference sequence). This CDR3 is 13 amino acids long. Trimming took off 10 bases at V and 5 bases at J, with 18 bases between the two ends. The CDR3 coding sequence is TGTGCCAATTCTTCCGGGACCCTCCACGAGCAGTACTTC. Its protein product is CANSSGTLHEQYF.

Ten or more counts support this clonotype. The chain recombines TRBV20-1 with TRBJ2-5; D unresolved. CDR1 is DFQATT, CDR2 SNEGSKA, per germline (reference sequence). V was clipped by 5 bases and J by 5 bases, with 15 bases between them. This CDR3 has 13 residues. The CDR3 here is CSAVRPAGETQYF. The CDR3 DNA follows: TGCAGTGCTGTACGGCCCGCCGGGGAGACCCAGTACTTC.

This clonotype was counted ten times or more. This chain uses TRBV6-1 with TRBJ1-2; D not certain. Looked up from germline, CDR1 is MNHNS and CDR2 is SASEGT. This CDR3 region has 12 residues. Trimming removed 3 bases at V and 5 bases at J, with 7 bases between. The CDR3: CASSDGWYGYTF. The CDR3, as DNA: TGTGCCAGCAGTGACGGGTGGTATGGCTACACCTTC.

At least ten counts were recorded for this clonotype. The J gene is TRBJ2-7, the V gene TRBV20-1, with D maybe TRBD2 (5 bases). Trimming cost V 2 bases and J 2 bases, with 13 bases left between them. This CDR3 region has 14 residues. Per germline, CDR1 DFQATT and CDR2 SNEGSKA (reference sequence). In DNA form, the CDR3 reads TGCAGTGCTAGAAAGAGGCGGGTCCCCTACGAGCAGTACTTC. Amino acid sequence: CSARKRRVPYEQYF.

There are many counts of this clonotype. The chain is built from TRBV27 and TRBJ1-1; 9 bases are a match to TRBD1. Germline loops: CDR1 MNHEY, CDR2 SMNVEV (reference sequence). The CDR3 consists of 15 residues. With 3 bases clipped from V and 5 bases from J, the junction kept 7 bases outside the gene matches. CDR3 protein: CASSFYRDRVTEAFF. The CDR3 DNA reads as TGTGCCAGCAGTTTTTACCGGGACAGGGTGACTGAAGCTTTCTTT.

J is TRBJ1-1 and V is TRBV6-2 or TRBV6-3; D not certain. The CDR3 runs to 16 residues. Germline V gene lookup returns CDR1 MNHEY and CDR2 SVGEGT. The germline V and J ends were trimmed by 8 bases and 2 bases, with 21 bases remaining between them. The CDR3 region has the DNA TGTGCCAGCTCGAGAGCTGACATTGGAGAAAACACTGAAGCTTTCTTT. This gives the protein CASSRADIGENTEAFF.

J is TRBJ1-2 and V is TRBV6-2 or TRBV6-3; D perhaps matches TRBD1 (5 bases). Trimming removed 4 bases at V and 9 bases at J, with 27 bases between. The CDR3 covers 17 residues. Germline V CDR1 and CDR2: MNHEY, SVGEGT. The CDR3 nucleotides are TGTGCCAGCAGTTCTCCCGGGACTGCGTTACTAACTTGGAGCTACACCTTC. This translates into CASSSPGTALLTWSYTF.

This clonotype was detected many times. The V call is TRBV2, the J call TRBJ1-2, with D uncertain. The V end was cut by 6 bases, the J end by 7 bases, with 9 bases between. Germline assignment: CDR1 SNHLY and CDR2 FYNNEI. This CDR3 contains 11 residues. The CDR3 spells CASRAESGYTF. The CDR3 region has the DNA TGTGCCAGCAGGGCGGAGAGTGGCTACACCTTC.

The CDR3 DNA reads TGTGCCAGCACCCCGGACAGCTACGACACTGAAGCTTTCTTT. Translating gives CASTPDSYDTEAFF. This rearrangement joins TRBV12-3 or TRBV12-4 to TRBJ1-1; possible D gene TRBD1, 6 bases. The length of the CDR3 is 14 residues. Deletions cut 7 bases from V and 3 bases from J, with 15 bases between.

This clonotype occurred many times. The CDR3 here is CASSLIRKGGELFF. Here the CDR3 DNA reads TGTGCCAGCAGCTTGATACGAAAGGGCGGGGAGCTGTTTTTT. The J gene is TRBJ2-2, the V gene TRBV5-6; D gene unclear. The CDR3 is 14 amino acids. Trimming left V 1 base short and J 7 bases short, with 11 bases between. Germline values: CDR1 SGHDT, CDR2 YYEEEE.

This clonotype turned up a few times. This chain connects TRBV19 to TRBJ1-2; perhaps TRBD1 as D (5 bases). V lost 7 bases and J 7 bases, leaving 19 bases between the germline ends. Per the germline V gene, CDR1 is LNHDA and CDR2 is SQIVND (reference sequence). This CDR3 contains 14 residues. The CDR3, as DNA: TGTGCCAGTAACCCAGGTTGGGGGATCGCTGGCTACACCTTC. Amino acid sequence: CASNPGWGIAGYTF.

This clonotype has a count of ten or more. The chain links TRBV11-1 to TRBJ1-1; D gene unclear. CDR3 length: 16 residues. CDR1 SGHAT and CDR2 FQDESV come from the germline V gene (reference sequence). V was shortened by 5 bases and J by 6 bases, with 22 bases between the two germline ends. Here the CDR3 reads CASSPLLAQKEAEAFF. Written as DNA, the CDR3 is TGTGCCAGCAGCCCACTTCTGGCCCAAAAGGAGGCTGAAGCTTTCTTT.

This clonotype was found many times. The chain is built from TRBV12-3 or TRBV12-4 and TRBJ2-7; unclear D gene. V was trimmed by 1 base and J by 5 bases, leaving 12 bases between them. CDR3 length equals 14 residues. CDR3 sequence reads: CASSLVLAVDEQYF. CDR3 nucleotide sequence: TGTGCCAGCAGTTTAGTGCTGGCCGTCGACGAGCAGTACTTC.

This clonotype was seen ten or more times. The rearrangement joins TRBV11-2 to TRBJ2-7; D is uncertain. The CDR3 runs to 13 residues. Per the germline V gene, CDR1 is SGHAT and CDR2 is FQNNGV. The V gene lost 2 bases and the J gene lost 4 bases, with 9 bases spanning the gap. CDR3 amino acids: CASSLQDLYEQYF. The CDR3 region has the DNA TGTGCCAGCAGCTTACAGGATCTTTACGAGCAGTACTTC.

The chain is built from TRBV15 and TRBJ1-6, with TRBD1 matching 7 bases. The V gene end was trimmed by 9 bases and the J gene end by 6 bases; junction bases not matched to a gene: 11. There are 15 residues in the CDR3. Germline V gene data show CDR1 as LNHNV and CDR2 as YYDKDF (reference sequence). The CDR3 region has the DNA TGTGCCACTAGGCCACGGGGGGACAGTAATTCACCCCTCCACTTT. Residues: CATRPRGDSNSPLHF.

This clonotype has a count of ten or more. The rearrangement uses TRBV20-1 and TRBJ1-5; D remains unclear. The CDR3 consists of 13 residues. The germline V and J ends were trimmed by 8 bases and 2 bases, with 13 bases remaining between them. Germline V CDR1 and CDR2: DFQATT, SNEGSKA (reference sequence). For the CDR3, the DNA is TGCAGTACCAAGACTTGGGGCAATCAGCCCCAGCATTTT. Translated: CSTKTWGNQPQHF.

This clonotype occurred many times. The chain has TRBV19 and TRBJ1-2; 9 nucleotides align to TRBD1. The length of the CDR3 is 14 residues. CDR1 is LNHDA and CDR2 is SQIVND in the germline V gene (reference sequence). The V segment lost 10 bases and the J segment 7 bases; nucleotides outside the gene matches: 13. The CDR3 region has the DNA TGTGCCACCCACCCCTCGGACAGGGGTGTTGGCTACACCTTC. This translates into CATHPSDRGVGYTF. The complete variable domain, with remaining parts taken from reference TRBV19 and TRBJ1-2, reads DGGITQSPKYLFRKEGQNVTLSCEQNLNHDAMYWYRQDPGQGLRLIYYSQIVNDFQKGDIAEGYSVSREKKESFPLTVTSAQKNPTAFYLCATHPSDRGVGYTFGSGTRLTVV.

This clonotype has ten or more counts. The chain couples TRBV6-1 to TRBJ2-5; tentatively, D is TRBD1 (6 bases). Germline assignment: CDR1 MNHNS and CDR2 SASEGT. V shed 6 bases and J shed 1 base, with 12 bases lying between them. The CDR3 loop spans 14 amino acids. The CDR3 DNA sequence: TGTGCCAGCAGCGTTGGACAGTTCCAAGAGACCCAGTACTTC. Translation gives CASSVGQFQETQYF.

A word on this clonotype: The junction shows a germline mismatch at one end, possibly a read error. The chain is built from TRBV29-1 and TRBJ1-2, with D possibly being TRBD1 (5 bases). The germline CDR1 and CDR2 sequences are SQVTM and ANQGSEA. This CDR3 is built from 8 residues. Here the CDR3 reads CSVGGCTF. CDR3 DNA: TGCAGCGTTGGGGGCTGCACCTTC.

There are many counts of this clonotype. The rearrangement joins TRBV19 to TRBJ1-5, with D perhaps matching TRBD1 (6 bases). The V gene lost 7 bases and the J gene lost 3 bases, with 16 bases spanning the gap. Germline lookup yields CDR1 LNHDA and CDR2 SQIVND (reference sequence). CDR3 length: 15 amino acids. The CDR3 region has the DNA TGTGCCAGTACCCTAACAGGGTCCAACAATCAGCCCCAGCATTTT. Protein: CASTLTGSNNQPQHF.

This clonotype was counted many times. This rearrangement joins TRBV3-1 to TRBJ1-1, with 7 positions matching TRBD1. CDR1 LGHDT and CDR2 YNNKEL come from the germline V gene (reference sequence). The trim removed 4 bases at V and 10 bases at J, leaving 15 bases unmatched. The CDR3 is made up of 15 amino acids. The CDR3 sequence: CASSPRQTGVIGAFF. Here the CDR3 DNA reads TGTGCCAGCAGCCCTCGACAAACAGGGGTAATTGGAGCTTTCTTT.

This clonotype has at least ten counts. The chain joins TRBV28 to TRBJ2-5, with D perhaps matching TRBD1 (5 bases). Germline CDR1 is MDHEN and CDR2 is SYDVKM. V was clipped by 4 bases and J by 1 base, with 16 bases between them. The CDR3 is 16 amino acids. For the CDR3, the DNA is TGTGCCAGCAGTTCTTTCTTTGGGGCAATCCAAGAGACCCAGTACTTC. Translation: CASSSFFGAIQETQYF.

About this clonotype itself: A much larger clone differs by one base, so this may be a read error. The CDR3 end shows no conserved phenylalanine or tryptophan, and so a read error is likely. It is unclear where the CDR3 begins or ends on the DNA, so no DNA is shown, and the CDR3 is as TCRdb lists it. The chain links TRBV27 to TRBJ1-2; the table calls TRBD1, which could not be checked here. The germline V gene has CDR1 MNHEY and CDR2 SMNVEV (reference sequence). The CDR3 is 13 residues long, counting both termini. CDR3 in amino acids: CASSALQGYGHTV.

DNA for the CDR3: TGTGCCAGTAGTACCCCGGGACACCCAGGGACTGAAGCTTTCTTT. Translating it yields CASSTPGHPGTEAFF. This rearrangement joins TRBV19 to TRBJ1-1; D might be TRBD1 (6 bases). Trimming pared 4 bases from V and 5 bases from J, leaving 17 bases between. CDR3 length: 15 amino acids. Germline V lookup: CDR1 LNHDA, CDR2 SQIVND (reference sequence).

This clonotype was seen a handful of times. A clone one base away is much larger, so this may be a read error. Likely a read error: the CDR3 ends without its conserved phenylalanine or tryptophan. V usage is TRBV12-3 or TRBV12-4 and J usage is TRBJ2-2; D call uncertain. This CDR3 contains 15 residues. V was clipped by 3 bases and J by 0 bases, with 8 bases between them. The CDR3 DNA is TGTGCCAGCAGTTTCAGCACCCCGAACACCGGGGAGCTGTTTTCT. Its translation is CASSFSTPNTGELFS.

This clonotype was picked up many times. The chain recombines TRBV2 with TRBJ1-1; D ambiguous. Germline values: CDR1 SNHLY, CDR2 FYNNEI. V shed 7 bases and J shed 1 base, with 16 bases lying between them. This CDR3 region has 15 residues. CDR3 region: CASISRSLSNTEAFF. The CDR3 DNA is TGTGCCAGCATTAGCAGATCGCTGTCGAACACTGAAGCTTTCTTT.

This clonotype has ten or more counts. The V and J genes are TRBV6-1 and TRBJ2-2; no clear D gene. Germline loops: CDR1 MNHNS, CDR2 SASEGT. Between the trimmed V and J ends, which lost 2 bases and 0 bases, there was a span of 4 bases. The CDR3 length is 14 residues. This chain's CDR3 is CASSETPNTGELFF. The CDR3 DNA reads TGTGCCAGCAGTGAAACACCGAACACCGGGGAGCTGTTTTTT.

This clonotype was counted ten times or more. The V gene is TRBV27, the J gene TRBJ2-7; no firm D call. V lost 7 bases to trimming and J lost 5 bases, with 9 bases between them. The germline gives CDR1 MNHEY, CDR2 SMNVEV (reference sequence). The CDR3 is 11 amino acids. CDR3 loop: CASKFRHEQYF. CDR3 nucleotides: TGTGCCAGCAAGTTTCGGCACGAGCAGTACTTC.